This is a list of T cell receptor beta chains from one sample in a study of CXCR3-negative and CXCR3-positive naive CD8 T cells. TCRdb reprocessed the 5' RACE reads and keeps a single row for each CDR3 protein, giving no DNA. The sample shows roughly 99,000 distinct CDR3 sequences, and approximately 1.1% sits with its ten largest clones. The sequenced sample was naive CXCR3+ CD8+ T cells from blood. The receptors come from a human donor in good health. Some clones in this sample may be carry-over from other donors' samples. The CDR3 runs from the conserved cysteine through the conserved F or W. Fields, in order: J gene, V gene, CDR3 protein.

>TRBJ2-7|TRBV29-1
CSVEISGTYYEQYF
>TRBJ2-2|TRBV29-1
CSVTSGSFGELFF
>TRBJ2-1|TRBV20-1
CSATRGIKLEQFF
>TRBJ2-1|TRBV7-6
CASSLIGLAGGPTSSYNEQFF
>TRBJ2-7|TRBV3-1
CASSRFDRTGYEQYF
>TRBJ2-1|TRBV28
CASSFLGDSSEQFF
>TRBJ2-3|TRBV5-1
CASSWTTSGDSTIAIAPDTQYF
>TRBJ2-4|TRBV7-2
CASSELPGGIKNIQYF
>TRBJ1-6|TRBV4-3
CASSQDMAGGHSPLHF
>TRBJ1-2|TRBV7-9
CASSQTGNGYTF
>TRBJ2-5|TRBV6-5
CASRSDHQETQYF
>TRBJ2-1|TRBV6-4
CASSDSRGSYNEQFF
>TRBJ2-1|TRBV2
CASIGTSGLSYNEQFF
>TRBJ1-2|TRBV12-3/TRBV12-4
CASSTGPVDYGYTF
>TRBJ2-3|TRBV29-1
CSVDGVTGTSLPQPTDTQYF
>TRBJ1-5|TRBV27
CASSLKVSNQPQHF
>TRBJ2-2|TRBV5-4
CASSLLPSGAGEELFF
>TRBJ2-5|TRBV10-2
CASGDGPGLAETQYF
>TRBJ2-3|TRBV2
CASSEASFISTDTQYF
>TRBJ2-5|TRBV20-1
CSARGLEGRETQYF
>TRBJ2-7|TRBV12-3/TRBV12-4
CASSSESYEQYF
>TRBJ2-7|TRBV18
CASSDEGDYEQYF
>TRBJ1-2|TRBV28
CASRNRDRDYGYTF
>TRBJ2-1|TRBV28
CASSLQGGAMGEQFF
>TRBJ2-5|TRBV3-1
CASSQERVLGTQYF
>TRBJ2-2|TRBV9
CASSPTPAGTSGGPYTGELFF
>TRBJ2-7|TRBV3-1
CASSQDLTSYEQYF
>TRBJ1-1|TRBV2
CANTQGMNTEAFF